This T cell receptor beta chain is drawn from a study of cytomegalovirus exposure and HLA in healthy donors. Regarding this clone: Its antigen is currently unknown.

All donors participated as healthy donors of bone marrow. J was trimmed by 0 bases and V by 5 bases; bases with no gene match: 7. Germline loops: CDR1 MNHEY, CDR2 SMNVEV (reference sequence). The CDR3 length is 16 residues. Study observations and caveats: Within an earlier analysis, most TCR beta V segments proved productive either about 87% or about 30% of the time.

PCR employed 60 Vbeta and 13 Jbeta primers. Libraries were prepared by immunoSEQ multiplex PCR; TCRdb keeps only in-frame clonotypes and omits some of them. The table has over 200,000 clones, roughly 90% seen once. The chain is built from TRBV27 and TRBJ1-3, with 7 bases aligning to TRBD1. The sequence was collected from a woman between 18 and 29 years old in good health and CMV-seronegative. The sample taken for sequencing was PBMCs. CDR3 nucleotides: TGTGCCAGCAGTAATCTAGGGGGCACCTCTGGAAACACCATATATTTT. Translation gives CASSNLGGTSGNTIYF.